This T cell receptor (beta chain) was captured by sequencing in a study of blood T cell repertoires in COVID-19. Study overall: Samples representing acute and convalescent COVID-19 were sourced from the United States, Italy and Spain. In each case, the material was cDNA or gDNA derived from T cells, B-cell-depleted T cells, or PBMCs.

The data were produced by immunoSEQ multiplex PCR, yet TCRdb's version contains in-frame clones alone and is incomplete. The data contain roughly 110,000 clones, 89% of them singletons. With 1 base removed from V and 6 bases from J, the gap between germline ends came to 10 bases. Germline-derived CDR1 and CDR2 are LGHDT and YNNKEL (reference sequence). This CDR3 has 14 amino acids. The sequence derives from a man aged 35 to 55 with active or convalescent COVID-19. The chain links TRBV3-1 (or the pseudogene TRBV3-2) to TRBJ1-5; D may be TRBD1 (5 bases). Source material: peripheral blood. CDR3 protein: CASSQGEGRQPQHF. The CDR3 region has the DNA TGTGCCAGCAGCCAAGGGGAGGGACGTCAGCCCCAGCATTTT.